This T cell receptor beta chain is drawn from a study of blood T cells in healthy people across ages. The germline V and J ends were trimmed by 5 bases and 4 bases, with 17 bases remaining between them. The CDR3 runs 15 residues. CDR1 SGHTA and CDR2 FQGNSA come from the germline V gene. This clonotype has just a few counts. Through a sample-barcoded 5' primer and a J-beta primer mix, a second PCR was run for roughly 6 to 11 cycles. Each CDR3 protein gets one entry after TCRdb re-called the 5' RACE reads with MiXCR. The sample carries hundreds of thousands of distinct CDR3 sequences, around 43% recorded once.

This clonotype was sampled from a man between 60 and 75 years old in good health. Sequencing used blood. The chain couples TRBV7-2 to TRBJ1-2; D unresolved. The CDR3 DNA reads TGTGCCAGCAGCATTATGGGCAGCGCTTCCTATGGCTACACCTTC. Amino acid sequence: CASSIMGSASYGYTF.